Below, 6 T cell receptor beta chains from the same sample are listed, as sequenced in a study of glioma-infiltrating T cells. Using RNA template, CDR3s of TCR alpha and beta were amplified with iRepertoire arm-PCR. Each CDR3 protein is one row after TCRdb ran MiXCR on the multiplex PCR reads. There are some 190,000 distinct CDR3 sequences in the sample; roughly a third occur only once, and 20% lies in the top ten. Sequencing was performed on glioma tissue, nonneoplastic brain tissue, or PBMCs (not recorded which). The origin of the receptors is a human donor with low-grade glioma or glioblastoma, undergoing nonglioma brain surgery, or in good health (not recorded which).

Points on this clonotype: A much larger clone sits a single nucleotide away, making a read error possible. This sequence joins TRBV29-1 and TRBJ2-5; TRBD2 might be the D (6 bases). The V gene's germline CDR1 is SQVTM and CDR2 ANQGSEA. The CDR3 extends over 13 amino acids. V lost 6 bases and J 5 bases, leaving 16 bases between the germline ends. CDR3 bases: TGCAGCGTCGCACAGGTGCGGGGTGAGACCCAGTACTTC. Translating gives CSVAQVRGETQYF.

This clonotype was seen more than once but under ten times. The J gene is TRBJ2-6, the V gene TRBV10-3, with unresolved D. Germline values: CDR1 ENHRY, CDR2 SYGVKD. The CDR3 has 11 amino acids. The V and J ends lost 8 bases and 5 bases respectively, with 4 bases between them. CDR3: CAIRRANVLTF. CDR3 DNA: TGTGCCATCCGGCGGGCCAACGTCCTGACTTTC.

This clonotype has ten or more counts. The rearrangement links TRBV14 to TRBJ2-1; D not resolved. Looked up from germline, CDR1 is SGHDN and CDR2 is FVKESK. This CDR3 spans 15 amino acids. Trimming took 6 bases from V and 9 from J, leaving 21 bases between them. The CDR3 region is CASRRTGVPASEQFF. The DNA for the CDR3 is TGTGCCAGCAGGCGCACTGGGGTCCCCGCAAGTGAGCAGTTCTTC. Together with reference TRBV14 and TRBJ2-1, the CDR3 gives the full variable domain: EAGVTQFPSHSVIEKGQTVTLRCDPISGHDNLYWYRRVMGKEIKFLLHFVKESKQDESGMPNNRFLAERTGGTYSTLKVQPAELEDSGVYFCASRRTGVPASEQFFGPGTRLTVL.

The chain's CDR3 is CASSGDGFTQYF. DNA of the CDR3: TGTGCCAGCAGCGGAGATGGGTTCACGCAGTATTTT. The chain joins TRBV9 to TRBJ2-3; no clear D. Per germline, CDR1 SGDLS and CDR2 YYNGEE. V was clipped by 3 bases and J by 9 bases, with 11 bases between them. This CDR3 is 12 amino acids long.

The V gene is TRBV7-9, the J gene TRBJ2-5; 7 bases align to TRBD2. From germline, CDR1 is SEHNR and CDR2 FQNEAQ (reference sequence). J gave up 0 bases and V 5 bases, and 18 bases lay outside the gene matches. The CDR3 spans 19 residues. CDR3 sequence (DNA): TGTGCCAGCAGCGAACTAACAAATCGAGGACTAGGCTACCAAGAGACCCAGTACTTC. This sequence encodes CASSELTNRGLGYQETQYF.

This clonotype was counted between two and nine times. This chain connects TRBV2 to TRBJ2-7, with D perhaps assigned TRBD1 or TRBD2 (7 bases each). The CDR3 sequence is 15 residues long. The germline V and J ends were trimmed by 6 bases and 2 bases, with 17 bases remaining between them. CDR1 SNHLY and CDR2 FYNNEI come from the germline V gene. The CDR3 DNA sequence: TGTGCCAGCAGACTTTACAGGGGAGGGACCTACGAGCAGTACTTC. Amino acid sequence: CASRLYRGGTYEQYF.